These T cell receptor beta chains were read from a single sample in a study of T cell responses to AZD1222 COVID-19 vaccine. The assay was immunoSEQ multiplex PCR, and TCRdb's table has in-frame clones only and misses some. The sample comprises under 150,000 clones, approximately 92% of which are singletons, and 3.6% rests with the top ten. The sequencing used peripheral blood, collected 28 days after the second AZD1222 dose. The receptors here all came from an adult who received the AZD1222 COVID-19 vaccine. Each CDR3 is given with its conserved first and last residue. A D gene is named only where the DNA matches it firmly. Clone size is stated in some rows and not others, as once, few, many or a class when expanded.

d_call	j_call	v_call	clone_size	cdr3_aa	cdr3_nt
NA	TRBJ2-7	TRBV21-1	once	CASSEGYRPSGVSYEQYF	TGTGCCAGCAGCGAGGGGTATCGGCCTAGCGGGGTCTCCTACGAGCAGTACTTC
TRBD2	TRBJ2-7	TRBV2	NA	CAALAGAQTYEQYF	TGTGCCGCACTAGCGGGAGCGCAGACCTACGAGCAGTACTTC
NA	TRBJ2-5	TRBV10-3	NA	CAIRSDGETQYF	TGTGCCATCAGGAGCGATGGGGAGACCCAGTACTTC
TRBD1	TRBJ1-1	TRBV23-1	NA	CASSQLQGVGTEAFF	TGCGCCAGCAGTCAGTTACAGGGGGTTGGTACTGAAGCTTTCTTT
NA	TRBJ1-1	TRBV6-5	NA	CASRLGHSDTFF	TGTGCCAGCAGATTGGGACACTCGGATACTTTCTTT
NA	TRBJ2-7	TRBV7-9	NA	CASSPRRQPYEQYF	TGTGCCAGCAGCCCTAGGAGGCAGCCCTACGAGCAGTACTTC
NA	TRBJ2-7	TRBV9	once	CASSTRDWGGEQYF	TGTGCCAGCAGTACAAGGGACTGGGGAGGCGAGCAGTACTTC
NA	TRBJ1-2	TRBV19	once	CASSIFPGQTGNPNYGYTF	TGTGCCAGTAGTATTTTCCCCGGACAGACGGGAAACCCTAACTATGGCTACACCTTC
NA	TRBJ2-7	TRBV7-2	NA	CASSLHYTYEQYF	TGTGCCAGCAGCTTGCACTACACCTACGAGCAGTACTTC
TRBD2	TRBJ2-5	TRBV7-9	NA	CASSLGSGIETQYF	TGTGCCAGCAGCTTAGGTAGCGGGATTGAGACCCAGTACTTC
NA	TRBJ1-5	TRBV7-8	NA	CASSLELNQPQHF	TGTGCCAGCAGCTTAGAGTTGAATCAGCCCCAGCATTTT
NA	TRBJ1-5	TRBV19	NA	CASSITGPWAQHF	TGTGCCAGTAGTATTACCGGGCCCTGGGCCCAGCATTTT
TRBD2	TRBJ2-2	TRBV28	NA	CASSLGMTQGGRTGELFF	TGTGCCAGCAGTTTAGGAATGACGCAGGGCGGGAGAACCGGGGAGCTGTTTTTT
TRBD2	TRBJ2-7	TRBV19	NA	CASSDRTSHYEQYF	TGTGCCAGTAGTGATAGGACTAGCCATTACGAGCAGTACTTC
TRBD2	TRBJ2-7	TRBV6-2/TRBV6-3	NA	CASSLDGGLEQYF	TGTGCCAGCAGCCTCGACGGGGGGTTGGAACAGTACTTC
TRBD1	TRBJ1-2	TRBV5-6	NA	CASSTQGAHGYTF	TGTGCCAGCAGCACCCAGGGGGCCCATGGCTACACCTTC
NA	TRBJ2-7	TRBV19	NA	CASKSPNYEQYF	TGTGCCAGTAAGAGCCCGAACTACGAGCAGTACTTC
TRBD2	TRBJ2-7	TRBV25-1	once	CASRGTSGIEQYF	TGTGCCAGCAGGGGGACTAGCGGGATCGAGCAGTACTTC
NA	TRBJ1-1	TRBV6-5	few	CASSIRQTSEGAFF	TGTGCCAGCAGTATACGACAGACCTCGGAGGGAGCTTTCTTT
NA	TRBJ2-7	TRBV5-4	NA	CASSLSPLVGGYEQYF	TGTGCCAGCAGCTTGTCTCCCCTAGTTGGAGGCTACGAGCAGTACTTC
TRBD2	TRBJ2-7	TRBV5-1	NA	CASSLEASGSYEQYF	TGCGCCAGCAGCTTGGAGGCTAGCGGGAGTTACGAGCAGTACTTC
NA	TRBJ1-2	TRBV28	NA	CASSFSGVDGYTF	TGTGCCAGCAGTTTCTCTGGGGTTGATGGCTACACCTTC
NA	TRBJ1-6	TRBV10-2	NA	CASRWTDNSPLHF	TGCGCCAGCAGGTGGACAGATAATTCACCCCTCCACTTT
TRBD1	TRBJ1-5	TRBV27	NA	CASSGLGRGNQPQHF	TGTGCCAGCAGCGGACTGGGCAGGGGGAATCAGCCCCAGCATTTT
NA	TRBJ1-1	TRBV10-3	NA	CAISDDRNTEAFF	TGTGCCATCAGTGATGACAGGAACACTGAAGCTTTCTTT
NA	TRBJ1-5	TRBV21-1	once	CASSGTQGSSNQPQHF	TGTGCCAGCAGCGGAACCCAGGGGTCGAGCAATCAGCCCCAGCATTTT
NA	TRBJ1-5	TRBV6-1	once	CASSEAGWNQPQHF	TGTGCCAGCAGTGAAGCAGGGTGGAATCAGCCCCAGCATTTT
NA	TRBJ1-5	TRBV5-1	NA	CASSFSGAQPQHF	TGCGCCAGCAGCTTTTCAGGCGCTCAGCCCCAGCATTTT
TRBD1	TRBJ1-2	TRBV6-5	NA	CASSYFVGQGGYGYTF	TGTGCCAGCAGTTACTTCGTCGGACAGGGTGGCTATGGCTACACCTTC
NA	TRBJ2-7	TRBV6-5	once	CAIPSGHPPYEQYF	TGTGCCATTCCTTCAGGCCATCCTCCCTACGAGCAGTACTTC
NA	TRBJ1-5	TRBV6-4	many	CASSESDKYSNQPQHF	TGTGCCAGCAGTGAGTCAGATAAATATAGCAATCAGCCCCAGCATTTT
TRBD2	TRBJ2-2	TRBV4-1	NA	CASSQDKAGGFSGELFF	TGCGCCAGCAGCCAAGATAAAGCGGGAGGATTTTCCGGGGAGCTGTTTTTT
NA	TRBJ2-7	TRBV12-3/TRBV12-4	NA	CASSLTGYEQYF	TGTGCCAGCAGTCTTACAGGCTACGAGCAGTACTTC
NA	TRBJ1-2	TRBV27	NA	CASSLSGANYGYTF	TGTGCCAGCAGTTTATCAGGAGCTAACTATGGCTACACCTTC
NA	TRBJ1-3	TRBV18	NA	CASSLPQASSGNTIYF	TGTGCCAGCTCACTCCCCCAGGCCTCTTCTGGAAACACCATATATTTT
TRBD1	TRBJ2-5	TRBV2	NA	CASRQGRETQYF	TGTGCCAGTCGACAGGGCCGAGAGACCCAGTACTTC
NA	TRBJ1-2	TRBV27	NA	CASTAGGGNYGYTF	TGTGCCAGCACCGCGGGAGGGGGTAACTATGGCTACACCTTC
NA	TRBJ1-1	TRBV4-3	NA	CASSQDRTSIEAFF	TGCGCCAGCAGCCAAGATCGTACCAGTATAGAAGCTTTCTTT
TRBD1	TRBJ1-3	TRBV18	NA	CASSPPRSVTGTGNTIYF	TGTGCCAGCTCACCACCGCGTTCGGTGACAGGGACTGGAAACACCATATATTTT
TRBD1	TRBJ2-7	TRBV28	NA	CASSQPGTGGEQYF	TGTGCCAGCAGTCAACCCGGGACAGGGGGCGAGCAGTACTTC
TRBD2	TRBJ2-3	TRBV5-8	once	CASRWTSDTDTQYF	TGTGCCAGCAGATGGACTAGCGACACAGATACGCAGTATTTT